This T cell receptor beta chain is drawn from a study of T cells after yellow fever vaccination. In TCRdb, the 5' RACE reads were re-called with MiXCR into one record per CDR3 protein. The sample includes 300,000 to 400,000 distinct CDR3 sequences, under 15% of them seen just once. Trimming shortened V by 7 bases and J by 4 bases, and 11 bases separated the two germline ends. Per germline, CDR1 MNHEY and CDR2 SMNVEV (reference sequence). This CDR3 comprises 14 residues. The TCR originated in a man between 18 and 35 years old who received the YFV17D yellow fever vaccine. J is TRBJ2-6 and V is TRBV27, with D maybe TRBD2 (6 bases). This sample comprised CD4+ T cells sorted from PBMCs, obtained 15 days after the yellow fever booster vaccination. Written as DNA, the CDR3 is TGTGCCAGCAAGGTGGGACTGGGGGCCAACGTCCTGACTTTC. Encoded protein: CASKVGLGANVLTF.